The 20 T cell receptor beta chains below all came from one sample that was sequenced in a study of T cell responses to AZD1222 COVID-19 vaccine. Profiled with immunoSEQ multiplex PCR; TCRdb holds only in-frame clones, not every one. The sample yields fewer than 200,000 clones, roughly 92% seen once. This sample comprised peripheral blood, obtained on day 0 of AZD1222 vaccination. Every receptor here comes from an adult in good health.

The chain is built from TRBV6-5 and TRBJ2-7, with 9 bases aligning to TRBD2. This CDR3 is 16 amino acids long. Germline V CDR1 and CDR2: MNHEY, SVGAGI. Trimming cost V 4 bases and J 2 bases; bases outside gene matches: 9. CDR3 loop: CASSWGASGAPYEQYF. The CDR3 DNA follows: TGTGCCAGCAGTTGGGGGGCTAGCGGGGCCCCCTACGAGCAGTACTTC.

CDR3 DNA: TGCGCCAGCAGCTCTACAGGGGGACGAGGGAGCGGCTACACCTTC. Its protein is CASSSTGGRGSGYTF. The rearrangement uses TRBV5-1 and TRBJ1-2; 8 positions match TRBD1. The CDR3 consists of 15 residues. Trimming removed 3 bases from V and 8 bases from J; junction bases left unmatched: 12. Germline assignment: CDR1 SGHRS and CDR2 YFSETQ. Supplemented by reference TRBV5-1 and TRBJ1-2, the full variable domain reads KAGVTQTPRYLIKTRGQQVTLSCSPISGHRSVSWYQQTPGQGLQFLFEYFSETQRNKGNFPGRFSGRQFSNSRSEMNVSTLELGDSALYLCASSSTGGRGSGYTFGSGTRLTVV.

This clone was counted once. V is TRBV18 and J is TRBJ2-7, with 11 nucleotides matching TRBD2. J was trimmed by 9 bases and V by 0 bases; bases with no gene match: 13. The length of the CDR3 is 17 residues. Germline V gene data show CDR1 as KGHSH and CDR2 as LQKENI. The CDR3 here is CASSPPGLISGGALQYF. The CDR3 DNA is TGTGCCAGCTCACCACCGGGATTGATTAGCGGGGGGGCCTTGCAGTACTTC.

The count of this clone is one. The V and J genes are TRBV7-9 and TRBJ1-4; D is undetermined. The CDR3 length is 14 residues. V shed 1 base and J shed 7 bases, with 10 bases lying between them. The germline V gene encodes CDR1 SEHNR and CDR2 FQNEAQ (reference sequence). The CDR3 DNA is TGTGCCAGCAGCTTAGAAGTCGATGGTGAAAAACTGTTTTTT. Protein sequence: CASSLEVDGEKLFF.

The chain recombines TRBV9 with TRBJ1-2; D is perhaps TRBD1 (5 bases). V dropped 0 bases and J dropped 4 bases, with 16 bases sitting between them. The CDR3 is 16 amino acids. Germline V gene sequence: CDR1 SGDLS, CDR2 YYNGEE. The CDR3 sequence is CASSVGVGEGFYGYTF. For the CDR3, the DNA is TGTGCCAGCAGCGTAGGGGTTGGCGAGGGGTTCTATGGCTACACCTTC.

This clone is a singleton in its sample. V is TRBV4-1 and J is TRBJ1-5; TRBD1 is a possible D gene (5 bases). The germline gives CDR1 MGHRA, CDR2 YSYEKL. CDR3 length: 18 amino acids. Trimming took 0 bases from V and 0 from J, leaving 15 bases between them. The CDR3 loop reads CASSQDNRLAYSNQPQHF. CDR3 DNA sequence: TGCGCCAGCAGCCAAGACAACAGGTTAGCTTATAGCAATCAGCCCCAGCATTTT.

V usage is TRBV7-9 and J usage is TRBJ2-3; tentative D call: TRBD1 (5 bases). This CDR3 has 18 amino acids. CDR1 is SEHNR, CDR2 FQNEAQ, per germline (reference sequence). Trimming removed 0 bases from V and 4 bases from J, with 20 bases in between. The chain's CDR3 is CASSLAHTGVLKADTQYF. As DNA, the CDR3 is TGTGCCAGCAGCTTAGCCCATACAGGTGTTCTTAAGGCAGATACGCAGTATTTT.

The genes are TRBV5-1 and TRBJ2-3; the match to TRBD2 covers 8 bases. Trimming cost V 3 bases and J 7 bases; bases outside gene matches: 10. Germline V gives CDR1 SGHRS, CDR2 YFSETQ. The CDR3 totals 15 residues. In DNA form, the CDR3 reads TGCGCCAGCAGCTCGACCTCGGGTAGCGGGAATACGCAGTATTTT. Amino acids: CASSSTSGSGNTQYF.

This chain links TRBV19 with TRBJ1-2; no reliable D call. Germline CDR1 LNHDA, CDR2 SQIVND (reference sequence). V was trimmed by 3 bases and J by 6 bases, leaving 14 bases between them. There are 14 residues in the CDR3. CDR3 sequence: CASSIDPGTNGYTF. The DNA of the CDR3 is TGTGCCAGTAGTATCGACCCGGGAACGAATGGCTACACCTTC.

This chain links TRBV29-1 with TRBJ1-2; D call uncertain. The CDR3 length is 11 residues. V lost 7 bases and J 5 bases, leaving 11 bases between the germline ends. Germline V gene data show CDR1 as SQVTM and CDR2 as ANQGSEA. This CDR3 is CSGNVGYGYTF. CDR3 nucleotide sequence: TGCAGCGGCAACGTGGGTTATGGCTACACCTTC. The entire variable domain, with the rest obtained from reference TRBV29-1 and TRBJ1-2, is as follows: SAVISQKPSRDICQRGTSLTIQCQVDSQVTMMFWYRQQPGQSLTLIATANQGSEATYESGFVIDKFPISRPNLTFSTLTVSNMSPEDSSIYLCSGNVGYGYTFGSGTRLTVV.

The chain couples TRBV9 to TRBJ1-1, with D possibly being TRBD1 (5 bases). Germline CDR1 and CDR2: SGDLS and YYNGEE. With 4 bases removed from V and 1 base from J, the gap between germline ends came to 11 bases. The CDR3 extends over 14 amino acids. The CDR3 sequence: CASSLGTANTEAFF. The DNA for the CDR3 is TGTGCCAGCAGCCTAGGGACCGCGAACACTGAAGCTTTCTTT.

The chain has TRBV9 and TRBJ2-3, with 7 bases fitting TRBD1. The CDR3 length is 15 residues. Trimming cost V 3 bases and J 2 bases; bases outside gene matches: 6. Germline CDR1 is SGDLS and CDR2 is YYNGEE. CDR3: CASSAGTAPTDTQYF. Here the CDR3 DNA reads TGTGCCAGCAGCGCGGGGACAGCTCCCACAGATACGCAGTATTTT.

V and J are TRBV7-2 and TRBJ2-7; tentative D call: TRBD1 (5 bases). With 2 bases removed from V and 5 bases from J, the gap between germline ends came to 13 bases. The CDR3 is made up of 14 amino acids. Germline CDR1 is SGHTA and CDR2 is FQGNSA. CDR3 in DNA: TGTGCCAGCAGCTTACAGGGTGCTTGGGACGAGCAGTACTTC. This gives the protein CASSLQGAWDEQYF.

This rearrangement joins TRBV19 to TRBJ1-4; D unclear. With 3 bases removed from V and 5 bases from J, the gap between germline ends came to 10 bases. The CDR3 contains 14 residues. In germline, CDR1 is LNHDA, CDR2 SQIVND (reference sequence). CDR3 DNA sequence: TGTGCCAGTAGTATTGGTCAGATAAATGAAAAACTGTTTTTT. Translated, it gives CASSIGQINEKLFF. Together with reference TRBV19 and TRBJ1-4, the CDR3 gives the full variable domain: DGGITQSPKYLFRKEGQNVTLSCEQNLNHDAMYWYRQDPGQGLRLIYYSQIVNDFQKGDIAEGYSVSREKKESFPLTVTSAQKNPTAFYLCASSIGQINEKLFFGSGTQLSVL.

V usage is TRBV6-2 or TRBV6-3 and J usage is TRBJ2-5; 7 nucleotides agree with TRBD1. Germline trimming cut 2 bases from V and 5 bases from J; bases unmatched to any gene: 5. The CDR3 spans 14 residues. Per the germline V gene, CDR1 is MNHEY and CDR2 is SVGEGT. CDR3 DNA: TGTGCCAGCAGTTACAGGGGGCCCCGGGAGACCCAGTACTTC. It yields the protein CASSYRGPRETQYF.

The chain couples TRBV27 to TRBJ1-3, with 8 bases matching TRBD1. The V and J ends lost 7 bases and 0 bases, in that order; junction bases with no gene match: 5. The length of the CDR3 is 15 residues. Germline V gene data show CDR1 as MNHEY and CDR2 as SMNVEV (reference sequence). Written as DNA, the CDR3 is TGTGCCAGCAAGGACAGGGTCCTCTCTGGAAACACCATATATTTT. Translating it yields CASKDRVLSGNTIYF.

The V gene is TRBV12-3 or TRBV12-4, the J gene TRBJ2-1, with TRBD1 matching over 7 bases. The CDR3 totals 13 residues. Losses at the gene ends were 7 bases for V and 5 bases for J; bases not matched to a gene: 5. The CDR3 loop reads CASNPGTDNEQFF. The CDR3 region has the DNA TGTGCCAGCAACCCCGGGACAGACAATGAGCAGTTCTTC.

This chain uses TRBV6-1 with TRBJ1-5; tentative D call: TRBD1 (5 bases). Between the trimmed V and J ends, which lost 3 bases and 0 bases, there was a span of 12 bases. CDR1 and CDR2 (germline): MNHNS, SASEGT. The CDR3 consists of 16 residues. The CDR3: CASSDQGLYSNQPQHF. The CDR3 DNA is TGTGCCAGCAGTGACCAGGGTCTCTATAGCAATCAGCCCCAGCATTTT.

The CDR3 region is CASNARVAGEKLFF. CDR3 DNA sequence: TGTGCCAGCAACGCGCGCGTAGCTGGTGAAAAACTGTTTTTT. The gene calls are TRBV6-5 and TRBJ1-4; D is undetermined. Germline V gene sequence: CDR1 MNHEY, CDR2 SVGAGI. The CDR3 spans 14 residues. V lost 7 bases, J lost 7 bases, and 16 bases lay in between.

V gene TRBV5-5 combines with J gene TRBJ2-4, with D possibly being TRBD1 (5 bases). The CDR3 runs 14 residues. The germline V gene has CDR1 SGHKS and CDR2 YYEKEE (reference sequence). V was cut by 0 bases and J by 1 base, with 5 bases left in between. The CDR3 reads CASSLAGAKNIQYF. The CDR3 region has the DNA TGTGCCAGCAGCTTGGCAGGGGCCAAAAACATTCAGTACTTC.